These 7 T cell receptor beta chains share one sample of origin, sequenced in a study of monozygotic twins with inflammatory bowel disease (dated by TCRdb to between 2018 and 2021). The method was 5' RACE. Instrument used: Illumina HiSeq 2500. Following TCRdb reprocessing, every CDR3 protein sequence forms one entry, and DNA is not provided. This sample's table has entries for about 440,000 distinct CDR3 sequences. The top ten constitute 2% to 3% of the sample. The sample comprised blood. The receptors come from a human donor with ulcerative colitis or Crohn's disease, or a healthy co-twin of an affected twin (not recorded which).

The chain couples TRBV20-1 to TRBJ1-1; no DNA is available, so the TRBD1 call from TCRdb remains unchecked. This CDR3 is built from 13 residues. Germline V CDR1 and CDR2: DFQATT, SNEGSKA (reference sequence). CDR3 in amino acids: CSAGGGLNTEAFF.

The chain's CDR3 is CASSLGRMAADEQYF. The rearrangement uses TRBV7-2 and TRBJ2-7; TCRdb reports TRBD2, a call that lacks DNA to check it against. The CDR3 spans 15 residues. Germline V CDR1 and CDR2: SGHTA, FQGNSA.

The chain is built from TRBV9 and TRBJ2-3; no DNA is available, so the TRBD1 call from TCRdb remains unchecked. The CDR3 totals 15 residues. Germline values: CDR1 SGDLS, CDR2 YYNGEE. This CDR3 reads CASSVGGAPTDTQYF.

The CDR3 sequence is CASSLGQGPFNEQFF. The V call is TRBV5-4, the J call TRBJ2-1; TCRdb's D call, TRBD1, is unchecked because there is no DNA. The CDR3 loop spans 15 amino acids. CDR1 SGHNT and CDR2 YYREEE come from the germline V gene (reference sequence).

This chain links TRBV20-1 with TRBJ2-7; checking the TCRdb D call of TRBD1 is not possible without DNA. Germline CDR1 reads DFQATT; CDR2 reads SNEGSKA (reference sequence). CDR3 length: 12 residues. Here the CDR3 reads CSAEGGSYEQYF.

The chain uses TRBV3-1 and TRBJ1-2; the TCRdb D gene call, TRBD1, has no DNA to confirm it. Germline V gene data show CDR1 as LGHDT and CDR2 as YNNKEL (reference sequence). The CDR3 runs 15 residues. The CDR3 spells CASSRIMGGLDGYTF.

The J gene is TRBJ2-7, the V gene TRBV7-3; TCRdb lists TRBD2, though no DNA is available to test this call. The CDR3 loop spans 15 amino acids. CDR1 and CDR2 (germline): SGHTA, FQGTGA. CDR3: CASSLGRGFSYEQYF.